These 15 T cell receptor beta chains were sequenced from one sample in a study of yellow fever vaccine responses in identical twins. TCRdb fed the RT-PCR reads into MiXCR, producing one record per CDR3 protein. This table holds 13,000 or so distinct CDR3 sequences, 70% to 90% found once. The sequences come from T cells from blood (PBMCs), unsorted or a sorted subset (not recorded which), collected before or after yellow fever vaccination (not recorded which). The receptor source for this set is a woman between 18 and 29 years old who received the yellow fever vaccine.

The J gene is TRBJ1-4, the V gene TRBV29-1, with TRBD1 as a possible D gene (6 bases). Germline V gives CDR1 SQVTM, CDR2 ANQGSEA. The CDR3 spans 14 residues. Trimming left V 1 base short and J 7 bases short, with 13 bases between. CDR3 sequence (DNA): TGCAGCGTTGAAGTTCCTGACAGGTCTGAAAAACTGTTTTTT. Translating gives CSVEVPDRSEKLFF.

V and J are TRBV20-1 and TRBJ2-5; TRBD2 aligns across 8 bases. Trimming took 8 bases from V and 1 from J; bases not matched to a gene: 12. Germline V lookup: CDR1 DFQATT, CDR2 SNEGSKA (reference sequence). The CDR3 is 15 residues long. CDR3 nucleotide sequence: TGCAGTCAAGAGCCTACCACTAGCGGCCAAGAGACCCAGTACTTC. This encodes CSQEPTTSGQETQYF.

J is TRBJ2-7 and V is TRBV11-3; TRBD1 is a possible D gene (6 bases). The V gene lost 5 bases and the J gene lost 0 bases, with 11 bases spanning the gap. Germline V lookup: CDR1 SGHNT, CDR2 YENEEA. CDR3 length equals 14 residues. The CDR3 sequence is CASSPLTGSYEQYF. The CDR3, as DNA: TGTGCCAGCAGCCCCCTGACAGGCTCCTACGAGCAGTACTTC.

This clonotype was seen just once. The CDR3 sequence is CASSLGPGESYEQYF. CDR3 bases: TGTGCCAGCAGCTTAGGGCCTGGGGAGTCCTACGAGCAGTACTTC. V and J are TRBV7-6 and TRBJ2-7, with D tentatively TRBD2 (5 bases). V lost 1 base and J 1 base, leaving 11 bases between the germline ends. The length of the CDR3 is 15 residues. Germline V gives CDR1 SGHVS, CDR2 FNYEAQ.

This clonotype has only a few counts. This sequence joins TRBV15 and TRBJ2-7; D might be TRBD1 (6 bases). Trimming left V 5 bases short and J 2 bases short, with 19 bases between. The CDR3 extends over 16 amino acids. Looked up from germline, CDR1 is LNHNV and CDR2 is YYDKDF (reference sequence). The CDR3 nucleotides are TGTGCCACCAGCTCCAGTGGGACACCCGGAGCCTACGAGCAGTACTTC. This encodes CATSSSGTPGAYEQYF.

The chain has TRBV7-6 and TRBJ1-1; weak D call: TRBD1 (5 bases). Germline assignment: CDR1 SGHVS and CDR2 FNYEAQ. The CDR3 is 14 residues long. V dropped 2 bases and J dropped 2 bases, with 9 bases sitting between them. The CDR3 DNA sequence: TGTGCCAGCAGCTTATGGCAGGGCAACACTGAAGCTTTCTTT. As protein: CASSLWQGNTEAFF.

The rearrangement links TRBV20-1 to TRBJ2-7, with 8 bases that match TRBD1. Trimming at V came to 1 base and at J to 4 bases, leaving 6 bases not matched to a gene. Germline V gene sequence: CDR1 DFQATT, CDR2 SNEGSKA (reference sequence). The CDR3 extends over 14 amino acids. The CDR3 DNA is TGCAGTGCTAGAGGTTACAGGGGGGATTACGAGCAGTACTTC. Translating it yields CSARGYRGDYEQYF.

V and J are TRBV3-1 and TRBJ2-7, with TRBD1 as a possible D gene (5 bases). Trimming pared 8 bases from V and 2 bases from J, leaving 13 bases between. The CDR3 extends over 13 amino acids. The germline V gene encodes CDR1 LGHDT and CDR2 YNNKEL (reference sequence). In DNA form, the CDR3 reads TGTGCCAGCCGCTCGGACACAGCCTACGAGCAGTACTTC. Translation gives CASRSDTAYEQYF.

DNA for the CDR3: TGTGCCAGCAGCCTCGCAGGGTATGAGCAGTTCTTC. Protein: CASSLAGYEQFF. The rearrangement uses TRBV7-9 and TRBJ2-1, with D possibly being TRBD1 (5 bases). Between the trimmed V and J ends, which lost 5 bases and 8 bases, there was a span of 10 bases. The V gene's germline CDR1 is SEHNR and CDR2 FQNEAQ (reference sequence). The CDR3 is 12 residues long.

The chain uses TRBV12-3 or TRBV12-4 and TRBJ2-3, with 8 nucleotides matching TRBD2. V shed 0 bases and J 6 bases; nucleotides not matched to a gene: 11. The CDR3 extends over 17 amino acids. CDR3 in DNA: TGTGCCAGCAGTTTAGCTCGCGGGGGGATACCAGGGGATACGCAGTATTTT. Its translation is CASSLARGGIPGDTQYF.

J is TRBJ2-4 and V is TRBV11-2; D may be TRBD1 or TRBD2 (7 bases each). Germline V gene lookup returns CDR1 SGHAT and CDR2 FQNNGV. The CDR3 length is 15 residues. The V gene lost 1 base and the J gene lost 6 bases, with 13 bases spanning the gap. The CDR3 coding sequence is TGTGCCAGCAGCTTAGGACAGGGAGGGCTAAACATTCAGTACTTC. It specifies CASSLGQGGLNIQYF. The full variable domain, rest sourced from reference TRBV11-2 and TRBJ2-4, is EAGVAQSPRYKIIEKRQSVAFWCNPISGHATLYWYQQILGQGPKLLIQFQNNGVVDDSQLPKDRFSAERLKGVDSTLKIQPAKLEDSAVYLCASSLGQGGLNIQYFGAGTRLSVL.

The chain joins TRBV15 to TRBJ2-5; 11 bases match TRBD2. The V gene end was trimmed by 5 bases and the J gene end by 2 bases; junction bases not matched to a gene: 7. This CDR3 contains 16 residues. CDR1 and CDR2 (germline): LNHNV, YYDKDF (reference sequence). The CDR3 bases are TGTGCCACCAGCTCCAACCTAGCGGGAGGTCAAGAGACCCAGTACTTC. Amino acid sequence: CATSSNLAGGQETQYF.

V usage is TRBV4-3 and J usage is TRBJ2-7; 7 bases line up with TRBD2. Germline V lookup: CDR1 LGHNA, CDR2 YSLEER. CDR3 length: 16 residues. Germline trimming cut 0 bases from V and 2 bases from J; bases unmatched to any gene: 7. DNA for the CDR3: TGCGCCAGCAGCCAAGATGGAGCGGGAAGCCCCTACGAGCAGTACTTC. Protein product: CASSQDGAGSPYEQYF.

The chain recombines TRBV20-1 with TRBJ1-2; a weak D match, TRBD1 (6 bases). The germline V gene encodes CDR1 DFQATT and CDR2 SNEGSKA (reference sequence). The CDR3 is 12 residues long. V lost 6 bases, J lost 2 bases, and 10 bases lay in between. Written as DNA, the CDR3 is TGCAGTGCAAACAGGGTGAACTATGGCTACACCTTC. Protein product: CSANRVNYGYTF.

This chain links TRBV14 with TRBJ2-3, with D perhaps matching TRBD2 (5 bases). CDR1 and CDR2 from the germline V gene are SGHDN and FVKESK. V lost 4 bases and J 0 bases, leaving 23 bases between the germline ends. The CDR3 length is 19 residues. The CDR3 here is CASSPEGAEAIRSTDTQYF. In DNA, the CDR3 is TGTGCCAGCAGCCCCGAGGGAGCAGAAGCGATTCGTAGCACAGATACGCAGTATTTT.